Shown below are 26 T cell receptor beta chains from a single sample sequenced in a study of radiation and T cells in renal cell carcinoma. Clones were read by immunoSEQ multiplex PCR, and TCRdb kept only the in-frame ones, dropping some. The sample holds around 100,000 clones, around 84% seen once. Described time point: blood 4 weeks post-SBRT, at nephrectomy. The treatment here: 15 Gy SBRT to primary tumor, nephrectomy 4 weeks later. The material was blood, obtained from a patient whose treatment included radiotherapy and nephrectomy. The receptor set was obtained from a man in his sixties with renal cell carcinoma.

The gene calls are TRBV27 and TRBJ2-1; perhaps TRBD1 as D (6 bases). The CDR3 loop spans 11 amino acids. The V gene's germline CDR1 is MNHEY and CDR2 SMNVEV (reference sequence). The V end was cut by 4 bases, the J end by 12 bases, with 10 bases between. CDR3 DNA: TGTGCCAGCAGTTGGGACACTTTGCAGTTCTTC. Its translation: CASSWDTLQFF.

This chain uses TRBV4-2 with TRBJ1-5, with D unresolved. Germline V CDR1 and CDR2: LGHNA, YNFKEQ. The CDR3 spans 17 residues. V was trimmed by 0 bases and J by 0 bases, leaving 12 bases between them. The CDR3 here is CASSQDSRHYSNQPQHF. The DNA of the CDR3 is TGTGCCAGCAGCCAAGATAGCCGTCATTATAGCAATCAGCCCCAGCATTTT.

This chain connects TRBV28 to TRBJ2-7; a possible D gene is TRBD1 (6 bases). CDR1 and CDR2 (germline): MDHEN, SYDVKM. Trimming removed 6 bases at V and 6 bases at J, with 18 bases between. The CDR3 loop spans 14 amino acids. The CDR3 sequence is CASSTPQAGAEQYF. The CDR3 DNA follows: TGTGCCAGCAGCACACCCCAGGCAGGGGCCGAGCAGTACTTC.

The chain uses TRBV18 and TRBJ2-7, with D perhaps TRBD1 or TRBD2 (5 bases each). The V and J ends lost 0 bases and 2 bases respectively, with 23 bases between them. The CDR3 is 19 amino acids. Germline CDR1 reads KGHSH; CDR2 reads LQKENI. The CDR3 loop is CASSPPGLPGDSFPYEQYF. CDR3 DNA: TGTGCCAGCTCACCACCGGGGCTGCCCGGGGATTCTTTCCCCTACGAGCAGTACTTC.

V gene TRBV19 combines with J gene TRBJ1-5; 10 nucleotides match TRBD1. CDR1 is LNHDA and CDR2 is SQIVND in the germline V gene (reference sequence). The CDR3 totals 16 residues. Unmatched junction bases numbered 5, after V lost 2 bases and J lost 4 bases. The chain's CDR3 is CASSIRTGGGNQPQHF. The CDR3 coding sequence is TGTGCCAGTAGTATAAGGACAGGGGGAGGAAATCAGCCCCAGCATTTT.

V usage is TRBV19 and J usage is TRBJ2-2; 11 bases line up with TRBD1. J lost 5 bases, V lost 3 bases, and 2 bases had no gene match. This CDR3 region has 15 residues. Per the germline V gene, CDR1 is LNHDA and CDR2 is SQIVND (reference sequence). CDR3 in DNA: TGTGCCAGTAGTATGAGGGACAGGGGGACCGGGGAGCTGTTTTTT. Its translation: CASSMRDRGTGELFF.

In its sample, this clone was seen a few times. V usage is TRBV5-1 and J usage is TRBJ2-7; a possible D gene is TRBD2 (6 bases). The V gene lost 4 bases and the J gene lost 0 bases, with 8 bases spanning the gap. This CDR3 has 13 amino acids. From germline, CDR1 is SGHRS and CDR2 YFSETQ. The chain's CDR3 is CASSRDFSYEQYF. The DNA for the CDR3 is TGCGCCAGCAGCCGGGACTTCTCCTACGAGCAGTACTTC. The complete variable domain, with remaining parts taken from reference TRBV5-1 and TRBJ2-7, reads KAGVTQTPRYLIKTRGQQVTLSCSPISGHRSVSWYQQTPGQGLQFLFEYFSETQRNKGNFPGRFSGRQFSNSRSEMNVSTLELGDSALYLCASSRDFSYEQYFGPGTRLTVT.

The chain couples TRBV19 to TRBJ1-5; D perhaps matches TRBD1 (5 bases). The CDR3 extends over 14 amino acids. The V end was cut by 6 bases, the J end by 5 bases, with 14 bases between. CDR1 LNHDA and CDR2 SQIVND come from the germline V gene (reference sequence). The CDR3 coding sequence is TGTGCCAGTAGCTCCCGGGACGCCTATCAGCCCCAGCATTTT. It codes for CASSSRDAYQPQHF.

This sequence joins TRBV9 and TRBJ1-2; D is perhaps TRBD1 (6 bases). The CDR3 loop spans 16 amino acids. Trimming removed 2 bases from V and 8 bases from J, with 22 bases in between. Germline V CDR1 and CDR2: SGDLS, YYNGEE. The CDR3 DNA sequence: TGTGCCAGCAGCGTCGGACCCCGAGCAGGGGCTTGGGGCTACACCTTC. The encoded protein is CASSVGPRAGAWGYTF.

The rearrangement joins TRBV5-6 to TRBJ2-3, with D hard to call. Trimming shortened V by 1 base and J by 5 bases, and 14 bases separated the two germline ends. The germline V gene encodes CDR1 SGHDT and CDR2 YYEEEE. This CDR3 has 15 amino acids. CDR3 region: CASSLYQVGGDTQYF. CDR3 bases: TGTGCCAGCAGCTTGTACCAAGTGGGCGGAGATACGCAGTATTTT.

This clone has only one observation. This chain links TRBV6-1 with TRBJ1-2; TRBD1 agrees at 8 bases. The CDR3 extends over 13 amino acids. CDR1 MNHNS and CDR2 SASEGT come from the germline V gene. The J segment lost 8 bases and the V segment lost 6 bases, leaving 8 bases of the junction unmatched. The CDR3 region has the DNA TGTGCCAGCAGCCCAGACAGGGGTCAGGGCTACACCTTC. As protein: CASSPDRGQGYTF.

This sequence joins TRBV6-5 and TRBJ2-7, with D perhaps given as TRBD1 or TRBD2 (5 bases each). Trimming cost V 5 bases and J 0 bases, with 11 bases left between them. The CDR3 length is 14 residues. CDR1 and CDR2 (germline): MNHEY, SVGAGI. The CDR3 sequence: CASSVPGSSYEQYF. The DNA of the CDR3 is TGTGCCAGCAGTGTCCCAGGGAGCTCCTACGAGCAGTACTTC.

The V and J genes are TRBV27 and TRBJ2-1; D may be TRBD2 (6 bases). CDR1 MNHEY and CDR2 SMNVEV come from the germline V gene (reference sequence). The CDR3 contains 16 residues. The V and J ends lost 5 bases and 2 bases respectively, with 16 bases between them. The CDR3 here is CASSGGGGPPYNEQFF. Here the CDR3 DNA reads TGTGCCAGCAGTGGGGGAGGCGGACCCCCCTACAATGAGCAGTTCTTC.

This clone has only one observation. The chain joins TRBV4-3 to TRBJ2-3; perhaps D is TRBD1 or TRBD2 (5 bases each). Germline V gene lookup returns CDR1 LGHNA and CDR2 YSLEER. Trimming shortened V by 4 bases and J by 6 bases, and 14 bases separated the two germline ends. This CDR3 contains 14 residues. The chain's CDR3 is CASSPEAGPDTQYF. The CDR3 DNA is TGCGCCAGCAGCCCGGAGGCAGGGCCCGATACGCAGTATTTT.

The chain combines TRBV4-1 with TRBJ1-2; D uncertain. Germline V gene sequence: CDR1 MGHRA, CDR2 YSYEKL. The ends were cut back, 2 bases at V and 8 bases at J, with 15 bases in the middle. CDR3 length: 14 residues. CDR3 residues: CASSQIPPTAGYTF. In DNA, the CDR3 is TGCGCCAGCAGCCAAATCCCCCCCACGGCGGGCTACACCTTC.

CDR3 amino acids: CASSMTGNNQPQHF. In DNA form, the CDR3 reads TGTGCCAGTAGTATGACAGGTAACAATCAGCCCCAGCATTTT. The chain has TRBV19 and TRBJ1-5; D possibly corresponds to TRBD1 (6 bases). CDR3 length: 14 residues. Deletions cut 3 bases from V and 3 bases from J, with 9 bases between. Germline CDR1 reads LNHDA; CDR2 reads SQIVND (reference sequence). The variable domain in full, with the rest retrieved from reference TRBV19 and TRBJ1-5, is DGGITQSPKYLFRKEGQNVTLSCEQNLNHDAMYWYRQDPGQGLRLIYYSQIVNDFQKGDIAEGYSVSREKKESFPLTVTSAQKNPTAFYLCASSMTGNNQPQHFGDGTRLSIL.

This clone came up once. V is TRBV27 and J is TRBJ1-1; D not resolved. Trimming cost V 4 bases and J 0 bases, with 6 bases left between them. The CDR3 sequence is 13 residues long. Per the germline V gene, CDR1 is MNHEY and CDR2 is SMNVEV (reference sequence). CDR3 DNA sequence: TGTGCCAGCAGTTGGTCTTTGAACACTGAAGCTTTCTTT. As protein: CASSWSLNTEAFF.

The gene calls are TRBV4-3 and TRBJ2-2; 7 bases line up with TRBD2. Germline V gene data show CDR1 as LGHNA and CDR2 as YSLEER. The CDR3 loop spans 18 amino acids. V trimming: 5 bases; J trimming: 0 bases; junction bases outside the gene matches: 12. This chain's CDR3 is CASSFLSGPSANTGELFF. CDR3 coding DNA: TGCGCCAGCAGCTTCCTTAGCGGGCCTAGCGCGAACACCGGGGAGCTGTTTTTT.

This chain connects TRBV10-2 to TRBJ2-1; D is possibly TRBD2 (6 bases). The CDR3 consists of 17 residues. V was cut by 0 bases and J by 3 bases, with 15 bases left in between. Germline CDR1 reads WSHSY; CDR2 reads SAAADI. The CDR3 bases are TGCGCCAGCAGTGAGTCGTTTATGAGCGGGTACTACAATGAGCAGTTCTTC. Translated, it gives CASSESFMSGYYNEQFF.

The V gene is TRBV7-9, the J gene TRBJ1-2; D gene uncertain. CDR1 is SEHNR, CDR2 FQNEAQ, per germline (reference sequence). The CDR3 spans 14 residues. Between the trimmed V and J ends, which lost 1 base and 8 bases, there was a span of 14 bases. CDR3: CASSLVGGGLGYTF. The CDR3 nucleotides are TGTGCCAGCAGCTTAGTTGGAGGAGGTTTGGGCTACACCTTC.

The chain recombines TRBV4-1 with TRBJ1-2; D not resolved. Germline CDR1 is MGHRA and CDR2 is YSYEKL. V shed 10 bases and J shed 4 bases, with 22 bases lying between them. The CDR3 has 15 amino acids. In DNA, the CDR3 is TGCGCCAACCGAGTCCGGGGAATTCCTCCCTATGGCTACACCTTC. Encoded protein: CANRVRGIPPYGYTF.

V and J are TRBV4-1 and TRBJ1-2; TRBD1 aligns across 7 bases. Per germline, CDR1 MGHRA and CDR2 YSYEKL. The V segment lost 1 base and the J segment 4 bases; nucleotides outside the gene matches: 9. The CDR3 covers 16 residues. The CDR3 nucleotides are TGCGCCAGCAGCCAAGGAAGACAGGGTAGGGGCTATGGCTACACCTTC. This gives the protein CASSQGRQGRGYGYTF.

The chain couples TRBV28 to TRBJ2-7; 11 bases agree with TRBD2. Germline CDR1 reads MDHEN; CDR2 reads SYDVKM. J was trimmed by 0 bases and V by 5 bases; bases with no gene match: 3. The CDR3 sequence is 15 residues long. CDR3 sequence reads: CASSGTSGSSYEQYF. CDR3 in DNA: TGTGCCAGCAGTGGAACTAGCGGGAGCTCCTACGAGCAGTACTTC.

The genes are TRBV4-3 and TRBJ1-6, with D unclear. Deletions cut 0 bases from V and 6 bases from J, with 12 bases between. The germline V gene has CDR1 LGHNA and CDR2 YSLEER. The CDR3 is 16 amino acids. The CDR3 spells CASSQDPDVVNSPLHF. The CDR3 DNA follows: TGCGCCAGCAGCCAAGATCCAGACGTCGTTAATTCACCCCTCCACTTT.

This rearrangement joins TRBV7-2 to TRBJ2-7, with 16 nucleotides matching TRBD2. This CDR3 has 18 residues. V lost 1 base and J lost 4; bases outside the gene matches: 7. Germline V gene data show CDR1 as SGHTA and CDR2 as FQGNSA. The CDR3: CASSLVVGLAGGPYEQYF. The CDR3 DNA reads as TGTGCCAGCAGCTTAGTAGTGGGACTAGCGGGAGGGCCTTACGAGCAGTACTTC.

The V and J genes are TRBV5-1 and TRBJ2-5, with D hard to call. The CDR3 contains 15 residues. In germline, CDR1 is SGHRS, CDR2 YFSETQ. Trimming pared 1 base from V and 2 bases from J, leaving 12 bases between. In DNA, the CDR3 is TGCGCCAGCAGCTTGCCAGGACGGGCACAAGAGACCCAGTACTTC. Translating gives CASSLPGRAQETQYF. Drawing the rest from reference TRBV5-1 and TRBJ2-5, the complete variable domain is KAGVTQTPRYLIKTRGQQVTLSCSPISGHRSVSWYQQTPGQGLQFLFEYFSETQRNKGNFPGRFSGRQFSNSRSEMNVSTLELGDSALYLCASSLPGRAQETQYFGPGTRLLVL.